Listed here are 32 T cell receptor beta chains from one sample, sequenced in a study of T cells after yellow fever vaccination. TCRdb reprocessed the 5' RACE reads via MiXCR and lists one record per CDR3 protein. Of roughly 150,000 distinct CDR3 sequences in the sample, 7.7% were seen once. Sequenced material: CD4+ T cells sorted from PBMCs, taken 5 days after the yellow fever booster vaccination. All receptors derive from a man between 25 and 39 years old who received the YFV17D yellow fever vaccine.

Details on this clonotype: A much larger clone is a single base away; this may be a read error. The chain recombines TRBV4-3 with TRBJ1-1; D unclear. Germline V CDR1 and CDR2: LGHNA, YSLEER. Between the trimmed V and J ends, which lost 0 bases and 2 bases, there was a span of 7 bases. This CDR3 contains 14 residues. Here the CDR3 reads CASSQDSVNTEAFF. CDR3 DNA: TGCGCCAGCAGCCAAGACAGCGTAAACACTGAAGCTTTCTTT.

This clonotype was seen at least ten times. The chain couples TRBV12-3 or TRBV12-4 to TRBJ1-2, with no clear D. The V end was cut by 5 bases, the J end by 4 bases, with 8 bases between. The CDR3 is 12 amino acids. The CDR3 loop reads CASSQDFYGYTF. CDR3 coding DNA: TGTGCCAGCAGTCAAGACTTCTATGGCTACACCTTC.

At least ten counts were recorded for this clonotype. The V call is TRBV4-3, the J call TRBJ2-1; 12 bases align to TRBD2. Germline-derived CDR1 and CDR2 are LGHNA and YSLEER. Trimming cost V 5 bases and J 4 bases; bases outside gene matches: 6. CDR3 length equals 16 residues. Here the CDR3 reads CASSIQLAGGYNEQFF. CDR3 DNA: TGCGCCAGCAGCATCCAACTAGCGGGAGGTTACAATGAGCAGTTCTTC.

This clonotype occurred many times. V and J are TRBV18 and TRBJ2-7; no clear D gene. The CDR3 sequence is 15 residues long. Germline assignment: CDR1 KGHSH and CDR2 LQKENI. Trimming cost V 6 bases and J 2 bases, with 17 bases left between them. The CDR3 bases are TGTGCCAGCTCCCCCCGAGTTGGGCGTCCCTACGAGCAGTACTTC. Residues: CASSPRVGRPYEQYF.

As concerns this clonotype: At one end, the junction sequence differs from germline, possibly due to a read error. The rearrangement joins TRBV20-1 to TRBJ2-6; 8 bases fit TRBD1. CDR3 length: 16 residues. The germline CDR1 and CDR2 sequences are DFQATT and SNEGSKA (reference sequence). The CDR3 coding sequence is TGCAGTGCTAGTCGGGACAGGAGCTCTGGGGCCAACCTCCTGACTTTC. This gives the protein CSASRDRSSGANLLTF.

This clonotype was recorded at least ten times. The chain has TRBV3-1 and TRBJ1-2; no clear D gene. Germline CDR1 LGHDT, CDR2 YNNKEL (reference sequence). The CDR3 contains 11 residues. Trimming removed 2 bases at V and 6 bases at J, with 4 bases between. In DNA form, the CDR3 reads TGTGCCAGCAGCCAATATAATGGCTACACCTTC. It translates to CASSQYNGYTF.

This clonotype was seen many times. CDR3 region: CASSSQGARGYTF. CDR3 sequence (DNA): TGTGCCAGCAGTTCGCAGGGGGCGCGTGGCTACACCTTC. The chain links TRBV27 to TRBJ1-2; 8 positions agree with TRBD1. There are 13 residues in the CDR3. The junction had 5 bases not matched to a gene; V was cut back by 4 bases and J by 7 bases. Germline V CDR1 and CDR2: MNHEY, SMNVEV (reference sequence).

The chain employs TRBV3-1 and TRBJ2-3; TRBD2 aligns across 7 bases. The V gene end was trimmed by 1 base and the J gene end by 2 bases; junction bases not matched to a gene: 18. The CDR3 extends over 20 amino acids. Looked up from germline, CDR1 is LGHDT and CDR2 is YNNKEL (reference sequence). The CDR3 loop reads CASSQAHPRGWRGTTDTQYF. The CDR3 DNA reads TGTGCCAGCAGCCAAGCCCATCCGAGGGGCTGGCGGGGGACCACAGATACGCAGTATTTT.

In its sample, this clonotype was seen a few times. The chain links TRBV9 to TRBJ2-1; no clear D. The CDR3 covers 14 residues. CDR1 is SGDLS and CDR2 is YYNGEE in the germline V gene. The V end lost 0 bases, the J end lost 6 bases, and 10 bases lay between the germline ends. CDR3 DNA: TGTGCCAGCAGCGTAGGCGGCGGCCCCAATGAGCAGTTCTTC. Its protein is CASSVGGGPNEQFF.

The rearrangement uses TRBV11-2 and TRBJ2-2; D may be TRBD2 (5 bases). V lost 5 bases, J lost 6 bases, and 7 bases lay in between. Germline assignment: CDR1 SGHAT and CDR2 FQNNGV. CDR3 size: 12 residues. The DNA of the CDR3 is TGTGCCAGCAGCATTAGCGCCGGGGAGCTGTTTTTT. Amino acids: CASSISAGELFF.

The sample holds many counts of this clonotype. This chain uses TRBV19 with TRBJ2-2, with 10 bases fitting TRBD2. Germline CDR1 is LNHDA and CDR2 is SQIVND (reference sequence). J was trimmed by 6 bases and V by 11 bases; bases with no gene match: 6. CDR3 length equals 13 residues. This chain's CDR3 is CASSGRGAGELFF. The CDR3 DNA is TGTGCCTCCAGCGGGAGGGGCGCCGGGGAGCTGTTTTTT.

This clonotype has at least ten counts. V gene TRBV12-3 or TRBV12-4 combines with J gene TRBJ1-6; perhaps TRBD1 as D (5 bases). Deletions cut 2 bases from V and 8 bases from J, with 13 bases between. The CDR3 totals 15 residues. CDR3 amino acids: CASSLIRGLDSPLHF. The DNA of the CDR3 is TGTGCCAGCAGTTTAATCCGGGGGTTGGATTCACCCCTCCACTTT.

The chain carries TRBV5-4 and TRBJ2-3; 8 bases line up with TRBD1. With 0 bases clipped from V and 2 bases from J, the junction kept 2 bases outside the gene matches. Per the germline V gene, CDR1 is SGHNT and CDR2 is YYREEE (reference sequence). The CDR3 is made up of 15 amino acids. The CDR3 coding sequence is TGTGCCAGCAGCTTGGGGACAGGGACCACAGATACGCAGTATTTT. The encoded protein is CASSLGTGTTDTQYF.

Regarding this clonotype: An end of the junction differs from the germline gene, which may be a read error. V usage is TRBV12-3 or TRBV12-4 and J usage is TRBJ1-5; D is undetermined. The CDR3 spans 13 residues. The CDR3 nucleotides read TGTGCCAGCTGTTTAACGGGGAATCAGCCCCAGCATTTT. Translation: CASCLTGNQPQHF.

This clonotype was seen at least ten times. The chain links TRBV20-1 to TRBJ2-7, with a tentative D call TRBD1 (5 bases). The CDR3 consists of 15 residues. Looked up from germline, CDR1 is DFQATT and CDR2 is SNEGSKA (reference sequence). With 0 bases removed from V and 4 bases from J, the gap between germline ends came to 16 bases. Here the CDR3 DNA reads TGCAGTGCTAGAGATTCGCCAGGGATACGGTACGAGCAGTACTTC. It specifies CSARDSPGIRYEQYF.

This clonotype came up many times. The chain joins TRBV6-5 to TRBJ2-2; TRBD1 aligns across 8 bases. J lost 4 bases, V lost 1 base, and 5 bases had no gene match. The CDR3 length is 16 residues. Looked up from germline, CDR1 is MNHEY and CDR2 is SVGAGI. The CDR3 region has the DNA TGTGCCAGCAGTTACTACACAGGGGGAGGCACCGGGGAGCTGTTTTTT. Translation: CASSYYTGGGTGELFF.

This clonotype was recorded many times. The J gene is TRBJ2-7, the V gene TRBV12-3 or TRBV12-4; 9 bases align to TRBD2. The CDR3 has 14 residues. The V segment lost 3 bases and the J segment 1 base; nucleotides outside the gene matches: 1. CDR3 in amino acids: CASSLSGGSYEQYF. The DNA of the CDR3 is TGTGCCAGCAGTTTGAGCGGGGGGTCCTACGAGCAGTACTTC.

This clonotype came up many times. CDR3 in amino acids: CASSLGGGSTYNEQFF. Written as DNA, the CDR3 is TGCGCCAGCAGCTTGGGTGGCGGGAGCACCTACAATGAGCAGTTCTTC. The chain uses TRBV5-1 and TRBJ2-1; 7 bases agree with TRBD2. With V trimmed by 0 bases and J by 2 bases, 5 bases remained unmatched. The germline V gene has CDR1 SGHRS and CDR2 YFSETQ. The CDR3 contains 16 residues.

This clonotype appeared many times. The V call is TRBV5-6, the J call TRBJ2-2; D gene uncertain. Per germline, CDR1 SGHDT and CDR2 YYEEEE. This CDR3 comprises 14 residues. V lost 1 base and J 9 bases, leaving 13 bases between the germline ends. The CDR3 protein is CASSLPGDGWELFF. As DNA, the CDR3 is TGTGCCAGCAGCTTGCCGGGTGATGGCTGGGAGCTGTTTTTT.

To note about this clonotype: A much larger clone lies one base from this, so it may be a read error. The chain employs TRBV3-1 and TRBJ2-3, with 8 bases aligning to TRBD1. Germline V gene lookup returns CDR1 LGHDT and CDR2 YNNKEL (reference sequence). The CDR3 has 16 residues. The V and J ends lost 4 bases and 3 bases, in that order; junction bases with no gene match: 9. For the CDR3, the DNA is TGTGCCAGCAGCCTAGAAATCGGACAGGGAACAGATACGCAGTATTTT. Translating it yields CASSLEIGQGTDTQYF.

The gene calls are TRBV11-2 and TRBJ2-7; 12 nucleotides match TRBD2. J gave up 4 bases and V 0 bases, and 10 bases lay outside the gene matches. This CDR3 has 18 residues. Looked up from germline, CDR1 is SGHAT and CDR2 is FQNNGV. CDR3 nucleotides: TGTGCCAGCAGCTTAGAACGGCTAGCGGGAGGGCCGGTTTACGAGCAGTACTTC. Translated, it gives CASSLERLAGGPVYEQYF.

The sample holds many counts of this clonotype. This chain links TRBV7-9 with TRBJ2-3, with D unresolved. V dropped 2 bases and J dropped 10 bases, with 16 bases sitting between them. CDR1 is SEHNR, CDR2 FQNEAQ, per germline (reference sequence). This CDR3 region has 14 residues. The CDR3 sequence: CASSLQSTESAQYF. For the CDR3, the DNA is TGTGCCAGCAGCTTACAATCCACGGAGTCGGCGCAGTATTTT.

The chain has TRBV28 and TRBJ1-6, with a possible D match to TRBD1 (5 bases). Germline CDR1 and CDR2: MDHEN and SYDVKM. CDR3 length equals 14 residues. Deletions cut 7 bases from V and 7 bases from J, with 14 bases between. The CDR3 spells CASKERGANSPLHF. The CDR3 DNA reads TGTGCCAGCAAGGAGAGGGGCGCGAATTCACCCCTCCACTTT.

The sample holds many counts of this clonotype. The chain is built from TRBV20-1 and TRBJ2-3; D remains ambiguous. The germline gives CDR1 DFQATT, CDR2 SNEGSKA (reference sequence). CDR3 size: 14 residues. Trimming pared 3 bases from V and 2 bases from J, leaving 12 bases between. CDR3 sequence: CSASPPILTDTQYF. The CDR3 DNA reads as TGCAGTGCTAGTCCCCCAATTCTCACAGATACGCAGTATTTT.

This clonotype occurred many times. The chain combines TRBV7-9 with TRBJ2-1; maybe TRBD2 (5 bases). Germline V lookup: CDR1 SEHNR, CDR2 FQNEAQ (reference sequence). The CDR3 is made up of 14 amino acids. The V and J ends lost 4 bases and 4 bases respectively, with 11 bases between them. CDR3 nucleotide sequence: TGTGCCAGCAGCTCAAGGAGGACTTACAATGAGCAGTTCTTC. This translates into CASSSRRTYNEQFF. Drawing the rest from reference TRBV7-9 and TRBJ2-1, the complete variable domain is DTGVSQNPRHKITKRGQNVTFRCDPISEHNRLYWYRQTLGQGPEFLTYFQNEAQLEKSRLLSDRFSAERPKGSFSTLEIQRTEQGDSAMYLCASSSRRTYNEQFFGPGTRLTVL.

This clonotype appeared a few times. CDR3 protein: CASMDTRGGYTF. The CDR3 region has the DNA TGTGCCTCCATGGACACGCGAGGGGGCTACACCTTC. This chain joins TRBV24-1 and TRBJ1-2; D possibly corresponds to TRBD1 (5 bases). Germline CDR1 and CDR2: KGHDR and SFDVKD. The length of the CDR3 is 12 residues. V was cut by 12 bases and J by 8 bases, with 18 bases left in between.

The V and J genes are TRBV5-6 and TRBJ1-5; D might be TRBD1 (5 bases). The length of the CDR3 is 15 residues. Germline-derived CDR1 and CDR2 are SGHDT and YYEEEE. V dropped 5 bases and J dropped 3 bases, with 15 bases sitting between them. CDR3 sequence (DNA): TGTGCCAGCAGTTCAGACGGGACTCACAATCAGCCCCAGCATTTT. Translating gives CASSSDGTHNQPQHF.

This clonotype occurred many times. The chain is built from TRBV7-2 and TRBJ2-3, with 8 bases matching TRBD2. V lost 5 bases, J lost 6 bases, and 13 bases stayed unmatched. This CDR3 region has 16 residues. Germline V gene sequence: CDR1 SGHTA, CDR2 FQGNSA. Here the CDR3 DNA reads TGTGCCAGCAGCCGGTCTATTGGCGGGAGGATCGATACGCAGTATTTT. It specifies CASSRSIGGRIDTQYF.

This clonotype was counted many times. The rearrangement uses TRBV7-2 and TRBJ2-3, with D perhaps given as TRBD1 or TRBD2 (6 bases each). The CDR3 runs to 17 residues. Germline V lookup: CDR1 SGHTA, CDR2 FQGNSA. V was cut by 2 bases and J by 5 bases, with 20 bases left in between. CDR3 residues: CASSLNLGGGQRDTQYF. The CDR3 bases are TGTGCCAGCAGCTTAAATTTAGGGGGAGGCCAGCGAGATACGCAGTATTTT.

This clonotype was seen a few times. The chain has TRBV25-1 and TRBJ1-2; D ambiguous. The CDR3 is 15 residues long. V lost 3 bases and J 0 bases, leaving 11 bases between the germline ends. Germline V gene lookup returns CDR1 MGHDK and CDR2 SYGVNS. CDR3 nucleotides: TGTGCCAGCAGTGAGGGAACGATACCTAACTATGGCTACACCTTC. This translates into CASSEGTIPNYGYTF.

This clonotype was seen repeatedly, ten times or more. V is TRBV5-1 and J is TRBJ2-1; D is undetermined. The CDR3 loop spans 16 amino acids. Germline V lookup: CDR1 SGHRS, CDR2 YFSETQ. V dropped 0 bases and J dropped 0 bases, with 10 bases sitting between them. CDR3 bases: TGCGCCAGCAGCTTGGCCGTGCAGGACTCCTACAATGAGCAGTTCTTC. Protein product: CASSLAVQDSYNEQFF. Based on the CDR3 plus reference TRBV5-1 and TRBJ2-1, the full variable domain is KAGVTQTPRYLIKTRGQQVTLSCSPISGHRSVSWYQQTPGQGLQFLFEYFSETQRNKGNFPGRFSGRQFSNSRSEMNVSTLELGDSALYLCASSLAVQDSYNEQFFGPGTRLTVL.

In its sample, this clonotype was seen many times. The CDR3 reads CASSKTRQGGYEQYF. Written as DNA, the CDR3 is TGTGCCAGCAGCAAGACTAGACAGGGGGGATACGAGCAGTACTTC. The chain joins TRBV7-8 to TRBJ2-7; the match to TRBD1 covers 9 bases. Per the germline V gene, CDR1 is SGHVS and CDR2 is FQNEAQ. The CDR3 extends over 15 amino acids. V trimming: 5 bases; J trimming: 4 bases; junction bases outside the gene matches: 9.